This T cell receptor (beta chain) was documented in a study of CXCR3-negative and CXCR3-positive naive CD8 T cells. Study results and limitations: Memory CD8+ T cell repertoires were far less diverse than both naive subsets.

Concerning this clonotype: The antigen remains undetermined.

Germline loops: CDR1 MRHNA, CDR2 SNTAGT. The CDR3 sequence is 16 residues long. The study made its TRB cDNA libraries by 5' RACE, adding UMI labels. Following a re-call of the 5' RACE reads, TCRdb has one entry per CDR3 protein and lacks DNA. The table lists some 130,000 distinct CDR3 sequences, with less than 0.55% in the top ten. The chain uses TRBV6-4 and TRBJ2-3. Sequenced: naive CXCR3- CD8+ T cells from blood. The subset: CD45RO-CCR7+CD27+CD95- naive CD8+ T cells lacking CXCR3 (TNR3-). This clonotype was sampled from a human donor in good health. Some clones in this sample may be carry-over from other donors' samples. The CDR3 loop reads CASSDRWLAGTDTQYF.